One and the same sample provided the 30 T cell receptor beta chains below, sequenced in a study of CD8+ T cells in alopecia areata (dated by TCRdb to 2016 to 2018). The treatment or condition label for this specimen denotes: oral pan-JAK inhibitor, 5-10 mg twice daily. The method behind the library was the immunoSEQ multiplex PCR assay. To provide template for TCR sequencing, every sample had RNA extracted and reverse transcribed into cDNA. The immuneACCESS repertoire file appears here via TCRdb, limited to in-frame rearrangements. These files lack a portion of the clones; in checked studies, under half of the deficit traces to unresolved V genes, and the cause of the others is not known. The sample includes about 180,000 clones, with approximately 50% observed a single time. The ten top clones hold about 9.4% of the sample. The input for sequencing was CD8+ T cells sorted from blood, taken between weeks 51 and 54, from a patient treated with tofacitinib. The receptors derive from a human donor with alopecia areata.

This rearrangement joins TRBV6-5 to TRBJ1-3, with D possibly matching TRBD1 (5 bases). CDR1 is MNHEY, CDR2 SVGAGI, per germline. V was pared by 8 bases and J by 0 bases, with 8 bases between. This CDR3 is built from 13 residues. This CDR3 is CASRQYSGNTIYF. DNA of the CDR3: TGTGCCAGCCGACAGTACTCTGGAAACACCATATATTTT.

Written as DNA, the CDR3 is TGCAGCGGCATCGACAGGGGAACCTACGAGCAGTACTTC. Its translation is CSGIDRGTYEQYF. The chain combines TRBV29-1 with TRBJ2-5, with 8 bases fitting TRBD1. The DNA end lines up better with TRBJ2-7; the J call may be wrong. Per the germline V gene, CDR1 is SQVTM and CDR2 is ANQGSEA. The CDR3 runs 13 residues.

The CDR3 coding sequence is TGCGCCAGCAGCGCTCCCGGGACAGGCTATGGCTACACCTTC. The encoded protein is CASSAPGTGYGYTF. The genes are TRBV5-1 and TRBJ1-2, with 8 bases lining up with TRBD1. The CDR3 covers 14 residues. Germline CDR1 SGHRS, CDR2 YFSETQ. V was clipped by 4 bases and J by 4 bases; unmatched bases: 6.

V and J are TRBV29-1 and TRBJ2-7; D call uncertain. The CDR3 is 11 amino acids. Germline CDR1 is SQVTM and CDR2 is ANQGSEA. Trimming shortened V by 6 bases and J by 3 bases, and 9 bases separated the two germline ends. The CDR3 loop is CSVDINYEQYF. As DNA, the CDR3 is TGCAGCGTCGACATTAACTACGAGCAGTACTTC.

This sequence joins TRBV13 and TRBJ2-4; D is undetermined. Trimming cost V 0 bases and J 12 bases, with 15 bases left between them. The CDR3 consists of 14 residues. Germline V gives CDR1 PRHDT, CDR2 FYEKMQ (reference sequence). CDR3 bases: TGTGCCAGCAGCTTAGGGGCCAGTTCGGCGAGTCAGTACTTC. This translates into CASSLGASSASQYF.

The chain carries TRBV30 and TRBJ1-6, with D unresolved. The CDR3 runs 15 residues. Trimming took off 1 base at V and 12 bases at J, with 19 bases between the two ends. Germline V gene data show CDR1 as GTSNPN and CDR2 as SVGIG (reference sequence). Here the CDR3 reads CAWSDLVGTKLPLHF. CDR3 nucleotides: TGTGCCTGGAGTGACTTAGTCGGCACTAAATTACCCCTCCACTTT.

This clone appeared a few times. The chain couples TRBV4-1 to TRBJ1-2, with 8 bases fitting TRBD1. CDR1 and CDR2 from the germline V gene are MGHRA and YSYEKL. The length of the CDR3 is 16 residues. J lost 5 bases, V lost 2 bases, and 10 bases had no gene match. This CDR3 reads CASSQPHRGSGYGYTF. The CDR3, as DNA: TGCGCCAGCAGCCAACCCCACAGGGGGAGTGGGTATGGCTACACCTTC.

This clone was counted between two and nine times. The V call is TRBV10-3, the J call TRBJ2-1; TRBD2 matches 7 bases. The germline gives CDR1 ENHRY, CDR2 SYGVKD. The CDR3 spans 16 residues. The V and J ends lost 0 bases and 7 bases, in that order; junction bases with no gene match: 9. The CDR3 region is CAISESGDSGSNEQFF. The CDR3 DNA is TGTGCCATCAGTGAGTCGGGTGATAGCGGGTCAAATGAGCAGTTCTTC.

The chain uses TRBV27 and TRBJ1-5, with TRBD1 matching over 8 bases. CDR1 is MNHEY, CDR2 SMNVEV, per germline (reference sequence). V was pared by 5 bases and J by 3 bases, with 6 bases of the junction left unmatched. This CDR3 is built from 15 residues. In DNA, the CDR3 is TGTGCCAGCAGTAGGACAGGGAGGAACAATCAGCCCCAGCATTTT. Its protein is CASSRTGRNNQPQHF.

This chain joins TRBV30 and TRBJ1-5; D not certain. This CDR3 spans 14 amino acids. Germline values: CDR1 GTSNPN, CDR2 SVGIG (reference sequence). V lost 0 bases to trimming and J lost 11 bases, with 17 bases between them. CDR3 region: CAWSVRSHVEAQHF. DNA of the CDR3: TGTGCCTGGAGTGTACGGTCCCACGTCGAGGCCCAGCATTTT.

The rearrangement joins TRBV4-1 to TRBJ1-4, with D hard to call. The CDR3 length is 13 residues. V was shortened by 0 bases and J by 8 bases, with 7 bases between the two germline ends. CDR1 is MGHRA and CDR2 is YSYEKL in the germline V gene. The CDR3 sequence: CASSQDGEEKLFF. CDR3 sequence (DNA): TGCGCCAGCAGCCAAGATGGGGAGGAAAAACTGTTTTTT.

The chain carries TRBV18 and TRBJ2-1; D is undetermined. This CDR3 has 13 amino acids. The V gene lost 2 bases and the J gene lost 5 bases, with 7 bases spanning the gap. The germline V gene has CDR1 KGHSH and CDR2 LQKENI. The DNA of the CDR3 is TGTGCCAGCTCACCAAGCCCCGACAATGAGCAGTTCTTC. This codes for CASSPSPDNEQFF.

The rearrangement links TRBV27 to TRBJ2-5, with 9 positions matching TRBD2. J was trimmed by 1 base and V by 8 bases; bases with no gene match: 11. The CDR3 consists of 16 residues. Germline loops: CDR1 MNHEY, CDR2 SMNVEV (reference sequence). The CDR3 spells CASAPDLAGIQETQYF. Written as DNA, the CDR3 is TGTGCCAGCGCGCCAGACCTAGCGGGGATCCAAGAGACCCAGTACTTC.

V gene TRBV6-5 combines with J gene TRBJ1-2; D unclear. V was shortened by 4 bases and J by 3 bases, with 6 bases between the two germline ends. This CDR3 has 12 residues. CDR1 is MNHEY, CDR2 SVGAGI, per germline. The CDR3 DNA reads TGTGCCAGCAGTTCAGAAGACTATGGCTACACCTTC. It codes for CASSSEDYGYTF.

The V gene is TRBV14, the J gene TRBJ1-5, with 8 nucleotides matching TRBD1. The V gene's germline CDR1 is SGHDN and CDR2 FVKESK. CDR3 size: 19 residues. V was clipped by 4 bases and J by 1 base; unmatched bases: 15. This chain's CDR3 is CASSPPGQGGSFSNQPQHF. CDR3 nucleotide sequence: TGTGCCAGCAGCCCCCCCGGACAGGGAGGATCTTTCAGCAATCAGCCCCAGCATTTT.

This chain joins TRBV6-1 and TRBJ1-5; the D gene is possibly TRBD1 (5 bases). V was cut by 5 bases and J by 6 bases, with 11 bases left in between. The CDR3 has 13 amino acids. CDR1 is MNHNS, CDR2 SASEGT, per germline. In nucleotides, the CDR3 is TGTGCCAGCAGTTTTACAGGCTCTCAGCCCCAGCATTTT. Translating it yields CASSFTGSQPQHF.

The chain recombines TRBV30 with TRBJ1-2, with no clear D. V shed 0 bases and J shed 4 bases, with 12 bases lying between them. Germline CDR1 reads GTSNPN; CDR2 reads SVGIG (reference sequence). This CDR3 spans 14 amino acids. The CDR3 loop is CAWSVPGIGYGYTF. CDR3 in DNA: TGTGCCTGGAGTGTACCCGGGATAGGCTATGGCTACACCTTC. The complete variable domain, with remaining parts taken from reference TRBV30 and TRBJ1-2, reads SQTIHQWPATLVQPVGSPLSLECTVEGTSNPNLYWYRQAAGRGLQLLFYSVGIGQISSEVPQNLSASRPQDRQFILSSKKLLLSDSGFYLCAWSVPGIGYGYTFGSGTRLTVV.

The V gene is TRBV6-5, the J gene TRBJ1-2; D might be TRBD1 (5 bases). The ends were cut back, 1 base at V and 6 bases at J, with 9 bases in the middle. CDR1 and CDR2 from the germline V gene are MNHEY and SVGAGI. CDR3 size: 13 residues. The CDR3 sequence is CASSYFGGDGYTF. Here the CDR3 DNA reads TGTGCCAGCAGTTACTTTGGGGGGGATGGCTACACCTTC.

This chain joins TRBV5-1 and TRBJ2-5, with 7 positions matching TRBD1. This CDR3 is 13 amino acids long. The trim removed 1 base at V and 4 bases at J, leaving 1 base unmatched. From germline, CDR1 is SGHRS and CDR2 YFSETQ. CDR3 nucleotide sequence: TGCGCCAGCAGCTTGAGGGGGCGAGAGACCCAGTACTTC. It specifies CASSLRGRETQYF.

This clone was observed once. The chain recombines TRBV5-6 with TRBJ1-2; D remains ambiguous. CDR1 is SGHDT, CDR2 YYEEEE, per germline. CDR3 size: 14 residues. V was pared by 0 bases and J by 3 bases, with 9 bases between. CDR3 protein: CASSLDTIHYGYTF. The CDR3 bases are TGTGCCAGCAGCTTGGACACTATCCACTATGGCTACACCTTC.

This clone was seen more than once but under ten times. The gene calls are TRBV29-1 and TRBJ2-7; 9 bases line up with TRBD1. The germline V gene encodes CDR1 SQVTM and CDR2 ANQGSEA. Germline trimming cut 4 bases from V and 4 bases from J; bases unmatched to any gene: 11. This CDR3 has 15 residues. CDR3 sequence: CSVARNGQGLYEQYF. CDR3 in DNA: TGCAGCGTTGCAAGGAATGGACAGGGGCTGTACGAGCAGTACTTC.

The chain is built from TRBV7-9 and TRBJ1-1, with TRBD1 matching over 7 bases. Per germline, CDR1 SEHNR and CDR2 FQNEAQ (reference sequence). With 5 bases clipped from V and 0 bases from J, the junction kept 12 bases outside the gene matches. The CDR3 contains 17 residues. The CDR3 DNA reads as TGTGCCAGCAGCCCTAGAGAGGGACAGCCCTTGAACACTGAAGCTTTCTTT. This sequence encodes CASSPREGQPLNTEAFF.

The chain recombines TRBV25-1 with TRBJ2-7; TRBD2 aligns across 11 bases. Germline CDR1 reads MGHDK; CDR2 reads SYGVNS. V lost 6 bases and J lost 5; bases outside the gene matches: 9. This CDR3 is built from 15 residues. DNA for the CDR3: TGTGCCAGCAGGAACTCTAGCGGGGGGAGTCACGAGCAGTACTTC. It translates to CASRNSSGGSHEQYF.

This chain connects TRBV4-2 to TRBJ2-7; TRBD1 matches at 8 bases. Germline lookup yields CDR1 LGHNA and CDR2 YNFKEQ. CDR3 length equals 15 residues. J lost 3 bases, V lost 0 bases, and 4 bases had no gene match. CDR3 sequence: CASSQEQGGFYEQYF. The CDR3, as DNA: TGTGCCAGCAGCCAAGAACAGGGGGGATTCTACGAGCAGTACTTC.

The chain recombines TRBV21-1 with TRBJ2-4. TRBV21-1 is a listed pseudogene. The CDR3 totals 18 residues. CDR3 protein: CASSKAPGPLLAKNIQYF. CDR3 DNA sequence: TGTGCCAGCAGCAAAGCGCCGGGACCCCTACTAGCCAAAAACATTCAGTACTTC.

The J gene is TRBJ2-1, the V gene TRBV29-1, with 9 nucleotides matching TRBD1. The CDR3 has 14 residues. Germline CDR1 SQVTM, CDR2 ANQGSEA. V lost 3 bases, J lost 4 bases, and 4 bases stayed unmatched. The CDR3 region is CSVDGQGNYNEQFF. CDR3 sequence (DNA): TGCAGCGTTGATGGACAGGGGAATTACAATGAGCAGTTCTTC.

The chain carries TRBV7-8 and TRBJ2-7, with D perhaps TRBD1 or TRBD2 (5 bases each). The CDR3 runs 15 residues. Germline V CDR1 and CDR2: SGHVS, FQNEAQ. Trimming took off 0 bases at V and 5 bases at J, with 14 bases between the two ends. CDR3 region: CASSLARGTIDEQYF. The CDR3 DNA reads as TGTGCCAGCAGCTTAGCGCGTGGGACCATCGACGAGCAGTACTTC.

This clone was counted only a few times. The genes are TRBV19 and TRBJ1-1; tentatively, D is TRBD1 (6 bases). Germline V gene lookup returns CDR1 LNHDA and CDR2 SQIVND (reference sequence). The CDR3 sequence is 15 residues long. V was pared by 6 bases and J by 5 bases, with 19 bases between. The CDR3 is CASRVSAGGRTEAFF. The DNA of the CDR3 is TGTGCCAGTAGGGTCTCGGCGGGGGGCCGTACTGAAGCTTTCTTT.

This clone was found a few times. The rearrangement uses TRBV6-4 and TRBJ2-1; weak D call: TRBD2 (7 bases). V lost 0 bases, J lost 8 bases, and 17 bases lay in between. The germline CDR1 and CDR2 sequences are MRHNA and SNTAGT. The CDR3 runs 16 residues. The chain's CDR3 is CASSDSGGAGMDEQFF. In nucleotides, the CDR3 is TGTGCCAGCAGTGACTCGGGGGGGGCCGGTATGGATGAGCAGTTCTTC.

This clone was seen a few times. As DNA, the CDR3 is TGTGCCAGCAGCAAAGGACAGGGCTATAGCAATCAGCCCCAGCATTTT. Translated, it gives CASSKGQGYSNQPQHF. This chain joins TRBV7-9 and TRBJ1-5; 8 bases match TRBD1. The CDR3 contains 16 residues. The trim removed 5 bases at V and 0 bases at J, leaving 6 bases unmatched. CDR1 is SEHNR, CDR2 FQNEAQ, per germline (reference sequence).